The T cell receptor (beta chain) described here comes from a study of cytomegalovirus exposure and HLA in healthy donors. About this clone: No antigen is known for it.

TCRdb keeps only in-frame clones here, not all; method: immunoSEQ multiplex PCR. This table holds over 90,000 clones, 85% to 95% found once. Study-wide points: The tendency of first-cohort TCR clusters to co-occur in the approximately 110 validation repertoires was the finding of a later analysis. The study designated 164 TCR beta chains cytomegalovirus-associated.

Sequenced input: PBMCs. This TCR came from a woman aged 18-35 years in good health and CMV-seronegative.

CDR3 sequence reads: CASSQGQGVNTEAFF. The DNA of the CDR3 is TGTGCCAGCAGCCAAGGACAGGGAGTGAACACTGAAGCTTTCTTT. The chain is built from TRBV4-2 and TRBJ1-1; TRBD1 matches 7 bases. Germline V gene lookup returns CDR1 LGHNA and CDR2 YNFKEQ. J lost 0 bases, V lost 1 base, and 2 bases had no gene match. This CDR3 has 15 amino acids.